This T cell receptor beta chain was sequenced for a study of blood T cell repertoires in COVID-19 (dated by TCRdb to between 2020 and 2021). With respect to the entire study: Samples from collaborators originated in the United States, Italy and Spain and spanned both the acute and convalescent phases of COVID-19. The material from the prospective study consisted of cDNA or gDNA derived from T cells, B-cell-depleted T cells, or PBMCs. Deeply sampled blood TCRbeta repertoires from subjects exposed to, actively infected with, or recovered from COVID-19 were included in the dataset. A freely available public database, intended as a resource for researchers studying the immune response to SARS-CoV-2, is where the repertoires were released. The samples were drawn from two sources: the first 160 participants of the ongoing ImmuneRACE study, and 1,000 to 1,500 subjects contributed by 6 global collaborators. Sample metadata almost always included a de-identified subject ID, COVID-19 status, age in years and sex. Where available, HLA class I and class II types were obtained from metadata supplied by the sample provider rather than from assay-based typing.

Participants in the prospective study were aged about 18 to 90 years, lived in about two dozen United States geographic areas, and enrolled through a virtual design. Cohort assignment in the prospective study relied on participant-reported clinical history from a screening survey and a study questionnaire. Recovered participants in ImmuneRACE Cohort 3 were defined as having two consecutive negative NP/OP PCR tests, clearance from a healthcare professional, or resolution of symptoms. Each participant in the prospective study had whole blood, serum and a nasopharyngeal or oropharyngeal swab collected by mobile phlebotomists. Participants in the prospective study had the option to provide additional blood draws and questionnaires over a 2-month period. Prospective study blood samples were shipped either frozen or at room temperature before DNA extraction. The germline V gene (reference sequence) gives CDR1 as WNHNN and CDR2 as SYGVQD. Including cysteine and phenylalanine, the CDR3 has 13 amino acids. The only DNA kept is the CDR3, 39 bases in frame from the first base. V drops 8 bases and J drops 6 bases, leaving 14 bases in between.

TCRbeta CDR3 regions were amplified from genomic DNA by means of the immunoSEQ Assay, a bias-controlled multiplex PCR. The authors processed their data as follows. The number of nucleated cells in each sample was estimated by amplification of reference gene primers within the assay. Sequence reads were collapsed and filtered to measure the absolute abundance of every unique TCRbeta CDR3 rearrangement. For each sample, productive Simpson clonality was calculated by taking the square root of Simpson's diversity index across productive rearrangements. What TCRdb holds here is the immuneACCESS table cut down to in-frame rearrangements. Part of the clones is not present; checked against another copy, under half of the missing clones reflect an unresolved V gene, and the others are unexplained. V and J calls plus clone size are reproduced from that table; the DNA served to infer D and trimming. Across this sample there are about 350,000 clones, with about 90% seen only once. The biggest ten clones account for over 4% of the sample.

On this clone: The antigen it recognizes is unknown. Per-base quality was not reported, and no clone a single base away is much larger than it.

Results the study describes overall, beyond this receptor: Clinical and demographic metadata were provided uncurated, with the amount varying by source and participant.

The V and J genes are TRBV10-1 and TRBJ1-5, and the D gene may be TRBD1, 5 bases matching. This TCR was recovered from a woman aged 25-40 years who had recovered from COVID-19. Sample: PBMCs or T cells enriched from blood (not recorded which). The DNA is TGCGCCAGCCCCTGGGCGGGGGGTCAGCCCCAGCATTTT. Translated, it gives CASPWAGGQPQHF.